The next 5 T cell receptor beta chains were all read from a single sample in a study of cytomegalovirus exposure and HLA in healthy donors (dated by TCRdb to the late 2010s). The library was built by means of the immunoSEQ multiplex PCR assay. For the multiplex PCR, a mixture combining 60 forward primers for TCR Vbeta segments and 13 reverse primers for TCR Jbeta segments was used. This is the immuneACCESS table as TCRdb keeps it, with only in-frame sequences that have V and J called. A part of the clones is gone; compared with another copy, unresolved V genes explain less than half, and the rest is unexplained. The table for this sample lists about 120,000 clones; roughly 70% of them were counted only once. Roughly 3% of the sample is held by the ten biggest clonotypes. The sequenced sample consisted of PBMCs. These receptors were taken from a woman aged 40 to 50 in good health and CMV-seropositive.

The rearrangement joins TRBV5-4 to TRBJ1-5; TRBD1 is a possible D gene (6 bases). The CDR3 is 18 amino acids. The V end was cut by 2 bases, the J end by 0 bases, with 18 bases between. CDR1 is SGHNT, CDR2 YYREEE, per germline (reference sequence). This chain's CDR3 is CASSFFARGLGSNQPQHF. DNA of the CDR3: TGTGCCAGCAGCTTTTTTGCAAGGGGGTTAGGTAGCAATCAGCCCCAGCATTTT.

The CDR3 loop is CASSLGQGTGELFF. CDR3 DNA: TGTGCCAGCAGCTTAGGACAGGGGACCGGGGAGCTGTTTTTT. The chain is built from TRBV11-2 and TRBJ2-2; 8 nucleotides align to TRBD1. The V and J ends lost 1 base and 5 bases, in that order; junction bases with no gene match: 0. The CDR3 has 14 residues. CDR1 is SGHAT and CDR2 is FQNNGV in the germline V gene.

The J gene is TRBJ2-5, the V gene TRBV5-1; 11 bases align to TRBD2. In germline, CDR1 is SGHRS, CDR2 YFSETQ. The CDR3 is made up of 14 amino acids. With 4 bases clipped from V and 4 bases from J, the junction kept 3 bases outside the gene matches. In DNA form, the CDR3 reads TGCGCCAGCAGCGGAGGGACTAGCGGAGAGACCCAGTACTTC. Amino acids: CASSGGTSGETQYF.

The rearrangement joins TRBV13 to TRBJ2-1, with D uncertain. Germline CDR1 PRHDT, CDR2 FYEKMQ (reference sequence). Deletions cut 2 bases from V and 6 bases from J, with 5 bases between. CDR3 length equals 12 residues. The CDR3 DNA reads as TGTGCCAGCAGCTTATCCATCAATGAGCAGTTCTTC. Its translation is CASSLSINEQFF.

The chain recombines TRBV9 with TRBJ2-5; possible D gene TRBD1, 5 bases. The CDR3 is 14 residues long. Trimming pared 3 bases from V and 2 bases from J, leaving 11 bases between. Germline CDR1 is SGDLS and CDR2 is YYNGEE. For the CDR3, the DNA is TGTGCCAGCAGCGCGCGGACATTGCAAGAGACCCAGTACTTC. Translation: CASSARTLQETQYF. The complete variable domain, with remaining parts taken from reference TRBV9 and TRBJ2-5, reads DSGVTQTPKHLITATGQRVTLRCSPRSGDLSVYWYQQSLDQGLQFLIQYYNGEERAKGNILERFSAQQFPDLHSELNLSSLELGDSALYFCASSARTLQETQYFGPGTRLLVL.